The TCR beta chain under discussion was sequenced for a study of technical replicates of blood from a handful of donors. TCRdb's copy holds only in-frame clones and misses some; the assay was immunoSEQ multiplex PCR. The repertoire holds 15,000 or so clones, 85% seen once, with 11% in the top ten. Germline lookup yields CDR1 MRHNA and CDR2 SNTAGT. The CDR3 consists of 14 residues. V was clipped by 0 bases and J by 6 bases; unmatched bases: 0. Material for sequencing was PBMCs. This TCR derives from a human donor in good health. This rearrangement joins TRBV6-4 to TRBJ2-3; 10 nucleotides align to TRBD2. The CDR3 loop reads CASSDSSGRDTQYF. Written as DNA, the CDR3 is TGTGCCAGCAGTGACTCTAGCGGGAGGGATACGCAGTATTTT.